The TCR beta chain described here comes from a study of CD8 T cells and mutated HIV epitopes (dated by TCRdb to 2020 to 2023). At the level of the whole study: Acutely infected subjects were selected on the basis of the epitope form in the transmitted founder virus of each subject and of the ELISpot responses of each subject. The epitopes were TL10, KY11, RF10 and TY8. This study used single-cell sequencing of TCR alpha/beta chains from CD8+ T cells that recognised non-adapted (NAE) and adapted (AE) versions of four HIV Nef epitopes. The same epitope was not tested in every subject, and RF10 alone was examined in both acute and chronic HIV infection. Six to eight chronically and four acutely HIV-infected subjects were included in the cohort. Of 165 screened subjects, only a subset met the criteria for sorting epitope-specific T cells.

The time point label, as the study defines it: sampled during acute HIV-1 infection (about 23-92 days post infection). Ficoll density gradient separation was used to isolate peripheral blood mononuclear cells from leukapheresis or whole blood, and the isolated cells were then cryopreserved. Resting antigen-specific CD8+ T cells were identified by staining thawed PBMCs with HLA class I tetramers loaded with the NAE or AE epitope, without stimulation. A BD FACS Aria III was used to sort single CD8+ T cells into 96-well plates that contained lysis buffer. On the study overall, not on this receptor specifically: Some wells contained multiple alpha and beta chain CDR3s, and only cells with both an alpha and a beta chain were included. Only the acutely infected subjects showed single-reactive CD8+ T cells, which suggests possible clonal selection between acute and chronic infection. The main limitations acknowledged were the small number of subjects and the diversity of their clinical presentations. Dual tetramer+ cells showed higher clonality in chronic than acute subjects (mean difference roughly 0.34), but the study lacked power to detect a significant difference.

On this clonotype itself: Per-base quality was not reported, and no clone a single base away is much larger than it.

The protocol used for the library was single-cell sequencing. Single-cell cDNA was made with a method adapted from Smart-seq2 and MARS-Seq that used oligo-dT primers carrying well-specific UMIs and KAPA HiFi first-round PCR. Nested PCR was performed on pooled first-round products with template-switch oligo forward primers and barcoded reverse primers specific to the TCR alpha and beta chains. Products were purified with AMPure XP, indexed with TruSeq adapters, and quantified with the KAPA Universal qPCR Library Quantification Kit. TCR libraries were sequenced on an Illumina MiSeq with 2x300 bp paired-end chemistry. On the study's bioinformatics: After quality filtering, reads were demultiplexed to wells, mapped to the TCRA and TCRB loci, assigned to clonotypes using MiXCR, and analysed in VGAS. A modified version of the VDJfasta platform was used to deconvolute the TCR data. Large-scale cross-plate contamination was ruled out by analysing CDR3 overlap between plates. Clonality was calculated as one minus the ratio of unique productive CDR3s to total productive CDR3s. Clones were called with MiXCR by TCRdb after fastp trimmed the public reads at Q25, and only in-frame beta chains were retained. Identical CDR3 proteins give one entry, which carries the most common genes and DNA. The V and J calls, along with clone size, are taken from TCRdb and not from the paper's own processing. The sample table lists over 350 distinct CDR3 sequences, under 60% of them with a count of one. The ten most abundant clones make up 57% of the sample.

Trimming at the junction amounts to 6 bases on V and 4 bases on J, and the germline ends lie 13 bases apart. Measured from the cysteine to the phenylalanine, the CDR3 is 13 residues long. The retained sequence is limited to the CDR3, 39 bases, with the frame set at the first base. CDR1 DFQATT and CDR2 SNEGSKA were looked up in the germline V gene (reference sequence). This sequence originates from a man aged 30-40 years with HIV-1 infection. The sequencing used CD8+ T cells sorted from blood by dual tetramer staining, collected during acute HIV infection. Taken with the paper, the label for cell subset or site translates to: cells binding both NAE and AE RF10 tetramers (cross-reactive), unstimulated. In this chain, TRBV20-1 is recombined with TRBJ2-4, and TRBD1 may be the D gene, going by 6 matching bases. The CDR3 has the sequence CSAPGHGKNIQYF. In nucleotide form, the sequence is TGCAGTGCCCCGGGACATGGGAAAAACATTCAGTACTTC.